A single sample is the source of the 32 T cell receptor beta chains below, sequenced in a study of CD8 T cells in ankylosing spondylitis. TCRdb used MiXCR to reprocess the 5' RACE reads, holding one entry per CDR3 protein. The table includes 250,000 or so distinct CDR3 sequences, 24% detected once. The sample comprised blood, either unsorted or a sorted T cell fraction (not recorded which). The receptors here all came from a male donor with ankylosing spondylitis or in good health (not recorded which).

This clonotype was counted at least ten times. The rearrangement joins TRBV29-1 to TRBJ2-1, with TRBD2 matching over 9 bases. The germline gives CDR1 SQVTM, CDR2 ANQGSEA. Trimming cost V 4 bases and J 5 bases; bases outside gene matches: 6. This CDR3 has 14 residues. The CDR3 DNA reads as TGCAGCGTTGGTTCTAGCGGGGTAAACAATGAGCAGTTCTTC. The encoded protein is CSVGSSGVNNEQFF.

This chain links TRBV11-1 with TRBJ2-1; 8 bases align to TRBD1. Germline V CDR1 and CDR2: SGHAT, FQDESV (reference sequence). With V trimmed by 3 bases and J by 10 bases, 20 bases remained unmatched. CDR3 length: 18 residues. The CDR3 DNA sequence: TGTGCCAGCAGCTTGCGACGAACCACCGGGACAGGATTTGAGGAGCAGTTCTTC. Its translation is CASSLRRTTGTGFEEQFF.

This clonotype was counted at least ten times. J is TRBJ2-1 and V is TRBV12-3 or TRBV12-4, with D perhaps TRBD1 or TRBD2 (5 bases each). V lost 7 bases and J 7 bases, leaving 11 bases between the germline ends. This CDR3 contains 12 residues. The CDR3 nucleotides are TGTGCCAGCACCCGGGGCGGAAATGAGCAGTTCTTC. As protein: CASTRGGNEQFF.

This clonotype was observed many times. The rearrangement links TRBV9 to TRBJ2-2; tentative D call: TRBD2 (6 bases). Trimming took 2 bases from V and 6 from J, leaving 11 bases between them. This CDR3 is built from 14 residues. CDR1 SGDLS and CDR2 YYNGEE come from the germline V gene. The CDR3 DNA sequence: TGTGCCAGCAGCGTCGACTCGGGGGCCGGGGAGCTGTTTTTT. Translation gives CASSVDSGAGELFF.

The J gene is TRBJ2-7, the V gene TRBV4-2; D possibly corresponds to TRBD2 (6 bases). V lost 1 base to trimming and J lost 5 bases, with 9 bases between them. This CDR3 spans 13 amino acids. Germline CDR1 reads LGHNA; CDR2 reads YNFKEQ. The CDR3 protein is CASSQVGGHEQYF. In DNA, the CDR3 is TGTGCCAGCAGCCAAGTTGGAGGGCACGAGCAGTACTTC.

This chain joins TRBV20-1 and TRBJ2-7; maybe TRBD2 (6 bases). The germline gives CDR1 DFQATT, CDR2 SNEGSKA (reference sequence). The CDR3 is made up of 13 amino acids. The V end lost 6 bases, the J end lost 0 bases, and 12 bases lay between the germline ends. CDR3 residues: CSAIPGSSYEQYF. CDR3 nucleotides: TGCAGTGCCATCCCCGGGAGCTCCTACGAGCAGTACTTC.

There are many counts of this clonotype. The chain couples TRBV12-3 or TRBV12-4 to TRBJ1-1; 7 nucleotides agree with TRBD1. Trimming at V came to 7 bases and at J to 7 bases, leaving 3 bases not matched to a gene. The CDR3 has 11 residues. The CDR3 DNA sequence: TGTGCCAGCAAAAACAGGGGTGAAGCTTTCTTT. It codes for CASKNRGEAFF.

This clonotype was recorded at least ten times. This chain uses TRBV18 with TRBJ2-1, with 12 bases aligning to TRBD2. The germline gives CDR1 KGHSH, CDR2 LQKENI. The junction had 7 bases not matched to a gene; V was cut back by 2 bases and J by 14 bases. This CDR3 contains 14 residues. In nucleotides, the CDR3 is TGTGCCAGCTCACCAATCCTAGCGGGGGGGCTCGAGTTCTTC. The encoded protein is CASSPILAGGLEFF.

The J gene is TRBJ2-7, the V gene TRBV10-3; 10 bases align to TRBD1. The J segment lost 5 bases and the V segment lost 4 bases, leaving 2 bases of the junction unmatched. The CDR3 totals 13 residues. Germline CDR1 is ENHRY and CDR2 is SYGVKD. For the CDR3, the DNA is TGTGCCATCAGTGCGGACAGGGGGGACGAGCAGTACTTC. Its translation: CAISADRGDEQYF.

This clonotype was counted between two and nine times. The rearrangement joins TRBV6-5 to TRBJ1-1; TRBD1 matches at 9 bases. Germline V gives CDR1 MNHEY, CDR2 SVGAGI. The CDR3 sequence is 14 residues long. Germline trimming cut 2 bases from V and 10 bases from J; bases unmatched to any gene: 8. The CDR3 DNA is TGTGCCAGCAGTTACAGGGGACAGGGCGCCGGAGCTTTCTTT. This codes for CASSYRGQGAGAFF.

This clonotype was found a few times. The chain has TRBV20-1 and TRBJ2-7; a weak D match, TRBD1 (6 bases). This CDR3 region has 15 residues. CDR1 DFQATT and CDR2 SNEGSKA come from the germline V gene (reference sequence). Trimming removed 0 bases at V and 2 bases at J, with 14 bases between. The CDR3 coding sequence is TGCAGTGCTAGAGATCTGCAGGGGACCCCCTACGAGCAGTACTTC. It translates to CSARDLQGTPYEQYF.

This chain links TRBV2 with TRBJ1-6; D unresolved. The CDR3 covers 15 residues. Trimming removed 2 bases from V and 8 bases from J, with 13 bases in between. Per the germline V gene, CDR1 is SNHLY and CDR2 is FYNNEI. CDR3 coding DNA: TGTGCCAGCAGTGAATTTGGAGAATCTTATTCACCCCTCCACTTT. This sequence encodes CASSEFGESYSPLHF.

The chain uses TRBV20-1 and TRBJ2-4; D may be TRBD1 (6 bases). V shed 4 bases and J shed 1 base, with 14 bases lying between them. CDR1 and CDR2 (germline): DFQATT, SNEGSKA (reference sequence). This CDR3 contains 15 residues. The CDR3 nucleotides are TGCAGTGCTATACAGGGTCTTCTCGCCAAAAACATTCAGTACTTC. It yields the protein CSAIQGLLAKNIQYF.

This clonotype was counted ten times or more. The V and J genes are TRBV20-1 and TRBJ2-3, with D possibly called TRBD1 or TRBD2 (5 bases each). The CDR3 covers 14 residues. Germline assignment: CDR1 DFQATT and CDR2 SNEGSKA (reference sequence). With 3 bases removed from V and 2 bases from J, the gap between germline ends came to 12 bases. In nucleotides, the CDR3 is TGCAGTGCTAGGGGGGAGCCCAACACAGATACGCAGTATTTT. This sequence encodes CSARGEPNTDTQYF.

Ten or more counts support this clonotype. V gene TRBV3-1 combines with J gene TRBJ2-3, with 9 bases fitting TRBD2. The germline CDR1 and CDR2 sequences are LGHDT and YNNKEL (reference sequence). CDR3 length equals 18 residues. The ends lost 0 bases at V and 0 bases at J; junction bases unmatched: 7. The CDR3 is CASSQEGLATASTDTQYF. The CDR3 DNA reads TGTGCCAGCAGCCAAGAAGGACTAGCGACCGCTAGCACAGATACGCAGTATTTT.

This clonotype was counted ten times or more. This CDR3 reads CASSALSGGSLRAETQYF. The DNA of the CDR3 is TGTGCCAGCAGTGCCTTGAGCGGGGGAAGTCTGAGAGCAGAGACCCAGTACTTC. This chain links TRBV28 with TRBJ2-5; TRBD2 agrees at 8 bases. This CDR3 contains 18 residues. Per the germline V gene, CDR1 is MDHEN and CDR2 is SYDVKM. Trimming cost V 5 bases and J 4 bases; bases outside gene matches: 18.

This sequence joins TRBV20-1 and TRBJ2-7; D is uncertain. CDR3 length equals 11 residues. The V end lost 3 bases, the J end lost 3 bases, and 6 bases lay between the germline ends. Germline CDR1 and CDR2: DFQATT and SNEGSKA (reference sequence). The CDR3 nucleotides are TGCAGTGCTAGGACCATCTACGAGCAGTACTTC. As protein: CSARTIYEQYF.

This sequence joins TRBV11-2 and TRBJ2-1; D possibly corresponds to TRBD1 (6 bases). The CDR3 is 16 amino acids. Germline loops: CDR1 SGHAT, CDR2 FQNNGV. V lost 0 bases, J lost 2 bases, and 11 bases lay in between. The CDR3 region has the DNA TGTGCCAGCAGCTTAGATAGGGGGATGACCTACAATGAGCAGTTCTTC. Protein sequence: CASSLDRGMTYNEQFF. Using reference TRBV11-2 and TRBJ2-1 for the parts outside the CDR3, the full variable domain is EAGVAQSPRYKIIEKRQSVAFWCNPISGHATLYWYQQILGQGPKLLIQFQNNGVVDDSQLPKDRFSAERLKGVDSTLKIQPAKLEDSAVYLCASSLDRGMTYNEQFFGPGTRLTVL.

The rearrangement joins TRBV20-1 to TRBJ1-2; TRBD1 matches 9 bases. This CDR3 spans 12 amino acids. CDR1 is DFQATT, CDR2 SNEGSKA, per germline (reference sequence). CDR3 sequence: CRAPGQGGDYTF. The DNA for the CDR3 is TGCAGAGCACCGGGACAGGGAGGTGACTACACCTTC.

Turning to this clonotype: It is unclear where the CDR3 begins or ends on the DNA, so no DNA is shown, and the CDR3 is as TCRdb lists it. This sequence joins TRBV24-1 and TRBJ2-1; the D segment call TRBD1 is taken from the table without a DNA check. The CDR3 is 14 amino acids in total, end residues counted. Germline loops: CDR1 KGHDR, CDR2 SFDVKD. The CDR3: CATSGGYFGNEQFF.

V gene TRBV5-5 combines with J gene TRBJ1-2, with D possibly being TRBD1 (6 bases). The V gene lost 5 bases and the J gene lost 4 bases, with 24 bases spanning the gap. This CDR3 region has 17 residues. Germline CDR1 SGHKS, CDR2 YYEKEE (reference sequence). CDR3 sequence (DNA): TGTGCCAGCAGTACCAATAACCAGGGGATGGAGCGCTATGGCTACACCTTC. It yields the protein CASSTNNQGMERYGYTF.

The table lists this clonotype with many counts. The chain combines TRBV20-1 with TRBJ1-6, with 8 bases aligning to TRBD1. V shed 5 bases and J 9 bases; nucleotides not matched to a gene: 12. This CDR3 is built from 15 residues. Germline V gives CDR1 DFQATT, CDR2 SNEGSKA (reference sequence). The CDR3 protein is CSARGAGTGLSPLHF. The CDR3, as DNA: TGCAGTGCTCGGGGGGCCGGGACAGGCCTTTCACCCCTCCACTTT.

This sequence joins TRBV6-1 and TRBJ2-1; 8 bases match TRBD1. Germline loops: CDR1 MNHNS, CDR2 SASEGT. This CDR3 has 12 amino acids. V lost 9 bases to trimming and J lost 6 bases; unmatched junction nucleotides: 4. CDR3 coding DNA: TGTGCCAGTAAACAGGGGGGCAATGAGCAGTTCTTC. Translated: CASKQGGNEQFF.

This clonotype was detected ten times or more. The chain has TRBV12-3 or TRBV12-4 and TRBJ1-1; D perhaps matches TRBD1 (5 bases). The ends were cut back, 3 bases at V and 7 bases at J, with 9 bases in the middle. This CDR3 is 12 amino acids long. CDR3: CASSFAGREAFF. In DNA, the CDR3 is TGTGCCAGCAGTTTTGCAGGGCGTGAAGCTTTCTTT.

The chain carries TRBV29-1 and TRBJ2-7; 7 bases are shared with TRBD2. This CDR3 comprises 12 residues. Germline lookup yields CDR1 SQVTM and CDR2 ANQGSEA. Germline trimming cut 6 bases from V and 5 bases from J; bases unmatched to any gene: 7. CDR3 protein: CSVRRGGNEQYF. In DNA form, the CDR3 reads TGCAGCGTCCGGAGGGGAGGGAACGAGCAGTACTTC.

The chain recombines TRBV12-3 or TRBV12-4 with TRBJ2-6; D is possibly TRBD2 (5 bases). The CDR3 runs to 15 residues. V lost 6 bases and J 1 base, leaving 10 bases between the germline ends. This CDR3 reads CASSRGGSGANVLTF. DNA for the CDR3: TGTGCCAGCAGCCGGGGTGGGTCTGGGGCCAACGTCCTGACTTTC.

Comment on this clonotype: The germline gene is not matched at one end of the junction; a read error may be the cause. The chain's CDR3 is CSGVPGQSSYEQCF. CDR3 sequence (DNA): TGCAGTGGGGTACCGGGACAAAGCTCCTACGAGCAGTGCTTC. J is TRBJ2-7 and V is TRBV20-1; maybe TRBD1 (6 bases). Germline loops: CDR1 DFQATT, CDR2 SNEGSKA (reference sequence). The CDR3 sequence is 14 residues long.

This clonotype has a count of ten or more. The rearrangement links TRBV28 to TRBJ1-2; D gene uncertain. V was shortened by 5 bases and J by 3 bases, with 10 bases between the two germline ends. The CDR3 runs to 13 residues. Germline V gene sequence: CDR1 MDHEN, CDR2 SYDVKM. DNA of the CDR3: TGTGCCAGCAGTGTCAACCACGACTATGGCTACACCTTC. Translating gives CASSVNHDYGYTF.

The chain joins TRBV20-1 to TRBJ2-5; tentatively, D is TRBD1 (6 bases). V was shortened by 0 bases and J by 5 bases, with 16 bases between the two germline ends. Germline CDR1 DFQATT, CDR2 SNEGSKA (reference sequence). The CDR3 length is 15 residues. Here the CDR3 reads CSARDRMGAGETQYF. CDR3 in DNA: TGCAGTGCTAGAGATCGGATGGGGGCAGGGGAGACCCAGTACTTC.

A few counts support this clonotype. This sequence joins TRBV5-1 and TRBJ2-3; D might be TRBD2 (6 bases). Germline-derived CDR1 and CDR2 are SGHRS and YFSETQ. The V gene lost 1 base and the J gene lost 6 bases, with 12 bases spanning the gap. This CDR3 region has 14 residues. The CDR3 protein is CASSLTSGGDTQYF. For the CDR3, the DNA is TGCGCCAGCAGCTTGACGTCAGGAGGGGATACGCAGTATTTT.

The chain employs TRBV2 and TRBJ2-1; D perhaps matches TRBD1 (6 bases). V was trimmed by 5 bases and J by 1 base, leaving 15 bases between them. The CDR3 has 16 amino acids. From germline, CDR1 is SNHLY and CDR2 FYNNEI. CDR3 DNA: TGTGCCAGCAGTACCACAGGGAGAGGGTCCTACAATGAGCAGTTCTTC. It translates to CASSTTGRGSYNEQFF.

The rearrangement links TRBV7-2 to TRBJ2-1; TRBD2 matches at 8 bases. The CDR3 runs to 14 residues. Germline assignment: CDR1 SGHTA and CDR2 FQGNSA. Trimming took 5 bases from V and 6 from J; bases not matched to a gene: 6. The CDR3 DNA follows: TGTGCCAGCAGCCCCCCGGGACTAGGCAATGAGCAGTTCTTC. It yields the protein CASSPPGLGNEQFF.